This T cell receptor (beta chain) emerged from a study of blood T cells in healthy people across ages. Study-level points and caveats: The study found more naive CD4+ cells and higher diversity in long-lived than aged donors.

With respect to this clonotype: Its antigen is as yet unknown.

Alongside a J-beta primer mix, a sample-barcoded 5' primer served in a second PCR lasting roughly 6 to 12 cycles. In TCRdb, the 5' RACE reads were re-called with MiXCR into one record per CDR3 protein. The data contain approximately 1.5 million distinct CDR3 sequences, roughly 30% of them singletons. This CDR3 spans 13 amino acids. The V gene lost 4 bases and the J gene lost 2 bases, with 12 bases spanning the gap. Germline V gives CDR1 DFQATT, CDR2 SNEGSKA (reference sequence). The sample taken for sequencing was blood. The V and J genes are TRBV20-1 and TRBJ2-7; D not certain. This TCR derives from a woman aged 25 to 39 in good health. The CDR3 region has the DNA TGCAGTGCTATACACGACAAGCCCTACGAGCAGTACTTC. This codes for CSAIHDKPYEQYF.